The rows below give T cell receptor beta chains drawn from one sample of a study of blood T cell repertoires in COVID-19. Repertoires were generated with immunoSEQ multiplex PCR, while TCRdb's copy carries only in-frame clones and drops some. Counted here are fewer than 90,000 clones, around 90% occurring once; the ten biggest clones make up about 7%. Sequenced material: peripheral blood. These receptors were collected from a man aged 65 to 85 with acute or convalescent COVID-19. Each CDR3 is given with its conserved first and last residue. The D gene is left open where the match is weak. Where a row states a size, it is once, few, many or the class of an expanded clone; other rows omit it.

CASSGDRNTEAFF | TGTGCCAGCAGCGGGGACAGGAACACTGAAGCTTTCTTT | TRBV9 | NA | TRBJ1-1 | TRBD1
CASSAGGSNQPQHF | TGTGCCAGCAGCGCCGGGGGGAGCAATCAGCCCCAGCATTTT | TRBV11-2 | NA | TRBJ1-5 | NA
CASSQDNQNEQFF | TGCGCCAGCAGCCAAGACAATCAAAATGAGCAGTTCTTC | TRBV4-1 | NA | TRBJ2-1 | NA
CASSPPEGGTEAFF | TGTGCCAGCAGCCCCCCCGAAGGGGGCACTGAAGCTTTCTTT | TRBV3-1/TRBV3-2 | NA | TRBJ1-1 | NA
CASSSANPGGSGNTIYF | TGTGCCAGCAGCTCGGCCAACCCAGGAGGCTCTGGAAACACCATATATTTT | TRBV5-4 | NA | TRBJ1-3 | NA
CASSQDRSREDEQFF | TGCGCCAGCAGCCAAGATCGGTCGAGGGAGGATGAGCAGTTCTTC | TRBV4-1 | NA | TRBJ2-1 | NA
CASSPSPSPAETQYF | TGTGCCAGTAGTCCGAGCCCTAGCCCAGCGGAGACCCAGTACTTC | TRBV19 | NA | TRBJ2-5 | NA
CASTTGLGTDTQYF | TGTGCCAGCACAACAGGTCTGGGCACAGATACGCAGTATTTT | TRBV9 | NA | TRBJ2-3 | NA
CASMRGGGGTTEAFF | TGTGCCAGTATGCGGGGGGGAGGTGGCACCACTGAAGCTTTCTTT | TRBV19 | NA | TRBJ1-1 | NA
CASSQLGQGGLTELFF | TGTGCCAGCAGCCAACTTGGACAGGGGGGATTGACGGAGCTGTTTTTT | TRBV3-1/TRBV3-2 | NA | TRBJ2-2 | TRBD1
CASSPNLGNQPQHF | TGTGCCAGCAGCCCTAATTTGGGCAATCAGCCCCAGCATTTT | TRBV7-2 | NA | TRBJ1-5 | NA
CASSIAGTPNTEAFF | TGTGCCAGCAGTATTGCCGGGACACCCAACACTGAAGCTTTCTTT | TRBV25-1 | NA | TRBJ1-1 | NA
CASSLTAGDGYTF | TGTGCCAGCAGCTTGACGGCAGGGGATGGCTACACCTTC | TRBV5-8 | NA | TRBJ1-2 | NA
CASSSRAGTGYYGYTF | TGTGCCAGCAGCTCCCGGGCCGGGACAGGGTACTATGGCTACACCTTC | TRBV7-9 | NA | TRBJ1-2 | TRBD1
CSVEQGGNEQFF | TGCAGCGTTGAGCAGGGGGGCAATGAGCAGTTCTTC | TRBV29-1 | NA | TRBJ2-1 | NA
CASTKQILRGTEAFF | TGCGCCAGCACCAAACAGATTTTGCGGGGCACTGAAGCTTTCTTT | TRBV4-3 | NA | TRBJ1-1 | NA
CASSPPIGGAQFF | TGTGCCAGCTCACCACCGATAGGGGGGGCGCAGTTCTTC | TRBV18 | NA | TRBJ2-1 | NA
CASRKTGITDTQYF | TGTGCCAGTAGAAAAACAGGCATCACAGATACGCAGTATTTT | TRBV19 | NA | TRBJ2-3 | NA
CASSLLETQYF | TGTGCCAGCAGCTTGCTCGAGACCCAGTACTTC | TRBV5-6 | NA | TRBJ2-5 | NA
CSVEASGSPYEQYF | TGCAGCGTTGAAGCTAGCGGGAGCCCCTACGAGCAGTACTTC | TRBV29-1 | once | TRBJ2-7 | TRBD2
CASSPAGQGSRQIYF | TGTGCCAGCTCACCCGCGGGACAGGGGTCCCGACAAATATATTTT | TRBV18 | NA | TRBJ1-3 | TRBD1
CASSFYFGGGETQYF | TGCGCCAGCAGTTTCTACTTTGGGGGCGGAGAGACCCAGTACTTC | TRBV5-1 | NA | TRBJ2-5 | NA
CASSLFVIRGTGELFF | TGCGCCAGCAGCTTGTTTGTTATTAGGGGGACCGGGGAGCTGTTTTTT | TRBV5-1 | NA | TRBJ2-2 | NA
CASSPALGQANSPLHF | TGCGCCAGCAGCCCAGCACTGGGACAGGCTAATTCACCCCTCCACTTT | TRBV4-1 | NA | TRBJ1-6 | TRBD1
CASIGPAGHGELFF | TGTGCCAGTATTGGCCCGGCGGGGCACGGGGAGCTGTTTTTT | TRBV2 | NA | TRBJ2-2 | NA
CANQQGGYNSPLHF | TGTGCCAACCAACAGGGTGGATATAATTCACCCCTCCACTTT | TRBV28 | NA | TRBJ1-6 | NA
CASSLSRGWNTEAFF | TGCGCCAGCAGCTTGTCCAGGGGGTGGAACACTGAAGCTTTCTTT | TRBV5-1 | NA | TRBJ1-1 | TRBD1